Listed here is a single T cell receptor (beta chain). As yet, its antigen is unknown. Clones were sequenced by immunoSEQ multiplex PCR, and TCRdb holds only the in-frame ones, with some missing. The profile shows about 100,000 clones, about 94% of them singletons. This entry comes from a study of siplizumab effects on memory and regulatory T cells. Study-wide results and limits: Sequences below about 10^-5 frequency were poorly captured, limiting mapping of alloreactive clones.

J lost 4 bases, V lost 5 bases, and 10 bases had no gene match. Germline CDR1 and CDR2: MNHNY and SVGAGI (reference sequence). The CDR3 has 15 amino acids. The TCR was taken from a human donor in good health. This rearrangement joins TRBV6-6 to TRBJ2-5, with 7 bases lining up with TRBD2. The specimen sequenced was non-Treg CD4+ T cells sorted from blood. CDR3 coding DNA: TGTGCCAGCAGTACTCTAGCGGCCCCTTTAGAGACCCAGTACTTC. Amino acid sequence: CASSTLAAPLETQYF.